Following are 32 T cell receptor beta chains from one sample sequenced in a study of T cells after yellow fever vaccination. MiXCR, applied by TCRdb to the 5' RACE reads, yields one record per CDR3 protein. The sample consists of under 250,000 distinct CDR3 sequences, 2.5% to 3.5% of them appearing once. The source material was CD4+ T cells sorted from PBMCs, sampled 10 days after the yellow fever booster vaccination. The receptor source for this set is a man younger than 35 who received the YFV17D yellow fever vaccine.

This clonotype showed up many times. V and J are TRBV3-1 and TRBJ1-3; D is ambiguous. The CDR3 loop spans 15 amino acids. V was cut by 4 bases and J by 0 bases, with 10 bases left in between. Germline values: CDR1 LGHDT, CDR2 YNNKEL (reference sequence). CDR3 amino acids: CASSPRGDSGNTIYF. DNA for the CDR3: TGTGCCAGCAGCCCCCGTGGCGACTCTGGAAACACCATATATTTT. The full variable domain, rest sourced from reference TRBV3-1 and TRBJ1-3, is DTAVSQTPKYLVTQMGNDKSIKCEQNLGHDTMYWYKQDSKKFLKIMFSYNNKELIINETVPNRFSPKSPDKAHLNLHINSLELGDSAVYFCASSPRGDSGNTIYFGEGSWLTVV.

In this sample, this clonotype turned up a few times. The chain has TRBV5-1 and TRBJ2-5; D could derive from TRBD1 or TRBD2 (7 bases each). Trimming pared 7 bases from V and 2 bases from J, leaving 15 bases between. The CDR3 spans 14 residues. Germline loops: CDR1 SGHRS, CDR2 YFSETQ. CDR3 in amino acids: CASEGGGQQETQYF. The CDR3 DNA reads TGCGCCAGCGAGGGGGGGGGACAGCAAGAGACCCAGTACTTC.

In its sample, this clonotype was seen many times. The rearrangement uses TRBV12-3 or TRBV12-4 and TRBJ1-5, with D unresolved. The CDR3 runs 14 residues. V lost 2 bases and J lost 2, with 7 bases in between. CDR3 region: CASSLFGGNQPQHF. DNA of the CDR3: TGTGCCAGCAGTTTATTCGGGGGCAATCAGCCCCAGCATTTT.

This clonotype occurred many times. The chain carries TRBV20-1 and TRBJ2-7; D possibly corresponds to TRBD2 (7 bases). The V and J ends lost 6 bases and 5 bases respectively, with 23 bases between them. The CDR3 consists of 15 residues. Germline V gene sequence: CDR1 DFQATT, CDR2 SNEGSKA (reference sequence). CDR3 region: CSAHEGGRQGNEQYF. As DNA, the CDR3 is TGCAGTGCCCATGAGGGGGGGAGGCAGGGGAACGAGCAGTACTTC.

This clonotype was detected ten times or more. The rearrangement joins TRBV4-2 to TRBJ1-2, with D unclear. CDR1 and CDR2 from the germline V gene are LGHNA and YNFKEQ. The ends were cut back, 2 bases at V and 8 bases at J, with 9 bases in the middle. The CDR3 runs 12 residues. The CDR3 here is CASSQSRRGYTF. The CDR3 DNA follows: TGTGCCAGCAGCCAAAGCAGGCGGGGCTACACCTTC.

At least ten counts were recorded for this clonotype. The J gene is TRBJ2-5, the V gene TRBV29-1; TRBD2 aligns across 12 bases. The germline gives CDR1 SQVTM, CDR2 ANQGSEA. V trimming: 4 bases; J trimming: 5 bases; junction bases outside the gene matches: 11. This CDR3 spans 16 amino acids. CDR3 nucleotide sequence: TGCAGCGTTGCCCGCGAAGGACTAGCGGGGAGGGAGACCCAGTACTTC. Translated, it gives CSVAREGLAGRETQYF.

This clonotype was seen a few times. An end of the junction differs from the germline gene, which may be a read error. The chain joins TRBV7-7 to TRBJ2-1; 13 nucleotides align to TRBD2. CDR3 size: 15 residues. Germline-derived CDR1 and CDR2 are SSHAT and FNYEAQ (reference sequence). The CDR3 reads CASSAGTSGENEQFF. CDR3 DNA: TGTGCTAGCAGCGCTGGGACTAGCGGGGAAAATGAGCAGTTCTTC. The variable domain in full, with the rest retrieved from reference TRBV7-7 and TRBJ2-1, is GAGVSQSPRYKVTKRGQDVTLRCDPISSHATLYWYQQALGQGPEFLTYFNYEAQPDKSGLPSDRFSAERPEGSISTLTIQRTEQRDSAMYRCASSAGTSGENEQFFGPGTRLTVL.

The sample holds a few counts of this clonotype. This chain connects TRBV7-2 to TRBJ2-5, with a weak D call TRBD1 (5 bases). Trimming took off 1 base at V and 5 bases at J, with 14 bases between the two ends. Germline V gives CDR1 SGHTA, CDR2 FQGNSA. The CDR3 consists of 15 residues. CDR3 region: CASSLVVAGSETQYF. CDR3 DNA: TGTGCCAGCAGCTTAGTAGTGGCAGGGTCGGAGACCCAGTACTTC.

This clonotype was seen only a few times. The chain carries TRBV9 and TRBJ2-7, with TRBD1 identical over 7 bases. This CDR3 region has 15 residues. The germline V gene encodes CDR1 SGDLS and CDR2 YYNGEE. The V segment lost 4 bases and the J segment 4 bases; nucleotides outside the gene matches: 11. The chain's CDR3 is CASSTGQAQTYEQYF. DNA of the CDR3: TGTGCCAGCAGCACCGGACAGGCACAAACTTACGAGCAGTACTTC. Full variable domain (outside the CDR3, taken from reference TRBV9 and TRBJ2-7): DSGVTQTPKHLITATGQRVTLRCSPRSGDLSVYWYQQSLDQGLQFLIQYYNGEERAKGNILERFSAQQFPDLHSELNLSSLELGDSALYFCASSTGQAQTYEQYFGPGTRLTVT.

The genes are TRBV12-3 or TRBV12-4 and TRBJ1-4, with D unclear. This CDR3 spans 12 amino acids. Between the trimmed V and J ends, which lost 6 bases and 8 bases, there was a span of 10 bases. The CDR3 loop reads CASRTNQEKLFF. Written as DNA, the CDR3 is TGTGCCAGCAGGACTAATCAGGAAAAACTGTTTTTT.

This clonotype was seen at least ten times. This sequence joins TRBV6-2 or TRBV6-3 and TRBJ1-2; D gene ambiguous. The CDR3 covers 13 residues. V gave up 7 bases and J gave up 8 bases, with 17 bases separating them. From germline, CDR1 is MNHEY and CDR2 SVGEGT. Here the CDR3 reads CASTPGIQWGYTF. In nucleotides, the CDR3 is TGTGCCAGCACCCCCGGGATCCAGTGGGGCTACACCTTC.

The CDR3 region has the DNA TGCGCCAGCAGTTTCCAGGGGGTGACTGAAGCTTTCTTT. This translates into CASSFQGVTEAFF. This chain links TRBV5-1 with TRBJ1-1; 7 bases agree with TRBD1. Trimming took 5 bases from V and 5 from J; bases not matched to a gene: 6. CDR3 size: 13 residues. Per the germline V gene, CDR1 is SGHRS and CDR2 is YFSETQ.

This clonotype was observed a handful of times. This chain's CDR3 is CASNGQGSLYEQYV. The CDR3 DNA reads as TGTGCCAGCAACGGACAGGGGTCCCTCTACGAGCAGTACGTC. V and J are TRBV6-1 and TRBJ2-7, with 9 bases aligning to TRBD1. The V gene's germline CDR1 is MNHNS and CDR2 SASEGT. The CDR3 length is 14 residues. The V segment lost 7 bases and the J segment 3 bases; nucleotides outside the gene matches: 7.

This clonotype was counted at least ten times. V gene TRBV18 combines with J gene TRBJ2-3; D gene ambiguous. The length of the CDR3 is 15 residues. Trimming removed 4 bases at V and 2 bases at J, with 13 bases between. Germline lookup yields CDR1 KGHSH and CDR2 LQKENI. The CDR3 here is CASSRNYQSTDTQYF. The CDR3 DNA reads as TGTGCCAGCTCACGTAACTATCAATCCACAGATACGCAGTATTTT.

This clonotype occurred a few times. The chain combines TRBV7-9 with TRBJ1-1; no firm D call. This CDR3 region has 15 residues. The germline V and J ends were trimmed by 1 base and 4 bases, with 13 bases remaining between them. Germline V lookup: CDR1 SEHNR, CDR2 FQNEAQ (reference sequence). The CDR3 loop is CASSLGEWRVTEAFF. In DNA form, the CDR3 reads TGTGCCAGCAGCTTAGGGGAGTGGAGGGTCACTGAAGCTTTCTTT.

This clonotype was found many times. V usage is TRBV28 and J usage is TRBJ2-3; D is perhaps TRBD1 or TRBD2 (6 bases each). Trimming left V 10 bases short and J 5 bases short, with 16 bases between. The CDR3 runs 13 residues. Germline V gives CDR1 MDHEN, CDR2 SYDVKM. The CDR3 nucleotides are TGTGCCACTACCGTCGGGGGCGGAGATACGCAGTATTTT. Translated: CATTVGGGDTQYF.

This clonotype appeared a few times. This chain links TRBV20-1 with TRBJ2-7; D is perhaps TRBD1 (5 bases). The germline V gene encodes CDR1 DFQATT and CDR2 SNEGSKA (reference sequence). V shed 3 bases and J shed 5 bases, with 14 bases lying between them. The CDR3 spans 13 residues. CDR3 sequence reads: CSASPSGIHEQYV. DNA for the CDR3: TGCAGTGCTAGCCCCTCAGGGATCCACGAGCAGTACGTC.

This clonotype was recorded a few times. V and J are TRBV11-2 and TRBJ1-3; the D gene is possibly TRBD1 (5 bases). The CDR3 totals 15 residues. The V gene's germline CDR1 is SGHAT and CDR2 FQNNGV. The V gene lost 5 bases and the J gene lost 0 bases, with 11 bases spanning the gap. CDR3 sequence: CASSPRATSGNTIYF. The CDR3 coding sequence is TGTGCCAGCAGCCCCAGGGCAACCTCTGGAAACACCATATATTTT.

In its sample, this clonotype was seen many times. The V call is TRBV5-5, the J call TRBJ2-2; TRBD1 aligns across 7 bases. Germline assignment: CDR1 SGHKS and CDR2 YYEKEE (reference sequence). After removal of 4 bases from V and 3 bases from J, the junction contained 3 bases not matched to a gene. The CDR3 consists of 14 residues. The CDR3 sequence is CASSVTGDTGELFF. The CDR3 nucleotides are TGTGCCAGCAGCGTCACAGGGGACACCGGGGAGCTGTTTTTT.

This clonotype was counted a few times. The rearrangement joins TRBV6-5 to TRBJ2-6; 9 bases map to TRBD1. The germline gives CDR1 MNHEY, CDR2 SVGAGI. The V and J ends lost 4 bases and 0 bases, in that order; junction bases with no gene match: 7. This CDR3 is built from 18 residues. The CDR3 reads CASSFRTGVASGANVLTF. CDR3 sequence (DNA): TGTGCCAGCAGTTTCCGGACAGGGGTGGCCTCTGGGGCCAACGTCCTGACTTTC.

This clonotype has a count of ten or more. This sequence joins TRBV20-1 and TRBJ2-3, with TRBD1 as a possible D gene (5 bases). Germline V CDR1 and CDR2: DFQATT, SNEGSKA (reference sequence). V lost 2 bases, J lost 8 bases, and 14 bases lay in between. This CDR3 has 13 residues. This CDR3 is CSARLTVGGTQYF. CDR3 coding DNA: TGCAGTGCTAGATTGACAGTTGGCGGTACGCAGTATTTT.

This clonotype was recorded at least ten times. The rearrangement links TRBV29-1 to TRBJ2-3; D possibly corresponds to TRBD1 (5 bases). The CDR3 extends over 10 amino acids. The germline V and J ends were trimmed by 7 bases and 6 bases, with 8 bases remaining between them. Germline V gives CDR1 SQVTM, CDR2 ANQGSEA. CDR3 DNA: TGCAGCGGTCGACAGGATACGCAGTATTTT. Protein product: CSGRQDTQYF.

The sample holds a few counts of this clonotype. The rearrangement uses TRBV7-3 and TRBJ1-1; no reliable D call. Germline V gives CDR1 SGHTA, CDR2 FQGTGA. V was pared by 6 bases and J by 4 bases, with 9 bases between. This CDR3 contains 12 residues. The CDR3 region is CASRSPGTEAFF. Here the CDR3 DNA reads TGTGCCAGCAGATCTCCCGGCACTGAAGCTTTCTTT.

This clonotype was seen many times. The chain is built from TRBV12-3 or TRBV12-4 and TRBJ1-1; D call uncertain. V gave up 1 base and J gave up 12 bases, with 12 bases separating them. There are 12 residues in the CDR3. The CDR3 sequence: CASSLGEVSPFF. The CDR3 region has the DNA TGTGCCAGCAGTTTAGGGGAAGTCTCCCCTTTCTTT.

V is TRBV4-3 and J is TRBJ1-1, with D tentatively TRBD1 (6 bases). This CDR3 has 15 residues. Trimming took off 0 bases at V and 1 base at J, with 9 bases between the two ends. Germline lookup yields CDR1 LGHNA and CDR2 YSLEER. The CDR3 reads CASSQDIRGNTEAFF. CDR3 nucleotides: TGCGCCAGCAGCCAAGATATCAGGGGGAACACTGAAGCTTTCTTT.

This clonotype was counted at least ten times. This sequence joins TRBV10-3 and TRBJ2-3; 10 bases are a match to TRBD2. The CDR3 extends over 16 amino acids. Trimming removed 4 bases from V and 2 bases from J; junction bases left unmatched: 6. Looked up from germline, CDR1 is ENHRY and CDR2 is SYGVKD. CDR3 sequence reads: CAISGSSGGYTDTQYF. CDR3 sequence (DNA): TGTGCCATCAGTGGCTCTAGCGGGGGTTACACAGATACGCAGTATTTT.

CDR3 in amino acids: CASSFVGGFSTDTQYF. The CDR3, as DNA: TGCGCCAGCAGCTTCGTCGGGGGGTTTAGCACAGATACGCAGTATTTT. The chain joins TRBV5-1 to TRBJ2-3; TRBD2 agrees at 7 bases. The CDR3 runs to 16 residues. Germline V gene data show CDR1 as SGHRS and CDR2 as YFSETQ. Losses at the gene ends were 2 bases for V and 0 bases for J; bases not matched to a gene: 6. The variable domain in full, with the rest retrieved from reference TRBV5-1 and TRBJ2-3, is KAGVTQTPRYLIKTRGQQVTLSCSPISGHRSVSWYQQTPGQGLQFLFEYFSETQRNKGNFPGRFSGRQFSNSRSEMNVSTLELGDSALYLCASSFVGGFSTDTQYFGPGTRLTVL.

This clonotype was detected a few times. The chain employs TRBV6-6 and TRBJ1-2; D is perhaps TRBD1 (5 bases). Trimming took 6 bases from V and 8 from J, leaving 10 bases between them. The CDR3 has 11 amino acids. Germline assignment: CDR1 MNHNY and CDR2 SVGAGI (reference sequence). CDR3 sequence (DNA): TGTGCCAGCAGCAAAGGGGACGGCTACACCTTC. Translation: CASSKGDGYTF.

This clonotype was counted at least ten times. The genes are TRBV5-1 and TRBJ1-3; perhaps TRBD1 as D (5 bases). The germline CDR1 and CDR2 sequences are SGHRS and YFSETQ. The CDR3 has 17 residues. V was pared by 4 bases and J by 0 bases, with 17 bases between. CDR3 in amino acids: CASSPGYRPASGNTIYF. Here the CDR3 DNA reads TGCGCCAGCAGCCCAGGCTACAGGCCTGCCTCTGGAAACACCATATATTTT.

This chain uses TRBV20-1 with TRBJ1-4; D possibly corresponds to TRBD1 (6 bases). The germline V gene encodes CDR1 DFQATT and CDR2 SNEGSKA (reference sequence). This CDR3 contains 10 residues. V was pared by 5 bases and J by 8 bases, with 6 bases between. The CDR3 sequence is CSAGQEKLFF. For the CDR3, the DNA is TGCAGTGCTGGACAGGAAAAACTGTTTTTT.

This clonotype was detected many times. This rearrangement joins TRBV6-2 or TRBV6-3 to TRBJ1-1; D gene uncertain. V dropped 8 bases and J dropped 3 bases, with 13 bases sitting between them. Germline V gives CDR1 MNHEY, CDR2 SVGEGT. The CDR3 runs 13 residues. CDR3 coding DNA: TGTGCCAGCTTCGGCATGCTCTACACTGAAGCTTTCTTT. Protein: CASFGMLYTEAFF.

This clonotype was observed many times. V gene TRBV7-9 combines with J gene TRBJ2-2; D possibly corresponds to TRBD2 (5 bases). V lost 1 base, J lost 4 bases, and 10 bases lay in between. The CDR3 is made up of 15 amino acids. Germline assignment: CDR1 SEHNR and CDR2 FQNEAQ (reference sequence). CDR3 loop: CASSLGGRGTGELFF. For the CDR3, the DNA is TGTGCCAGCAGCTTAGGAGGGCGCGGCACCGGGGAGCTGTTTTTT.